This TCR beta chain came from a study of shared clonotypes between healthy human individuals. The data were produced by immunoSEQ multiplex PCR, yet TCRdb's version contains in-frame clones alone and is incomplete. Counted here are roughly 550,000 clones, less than 97% occurring once; the ten biggest clones make up roughly 0.1%. The CDR3 covers 13 residues. Germline CDR1 reads SGHTA; CDR2 reads FQGNSA. The germline V and J ends were trimmed by 2 bases and 2 bases, with 7 bases remaining between them. Naive CD8 cells comprised CD45RO-negative, CCR7-positively selected cells, excluding terminally differentiated effector memory CD45RA+ cells.

The chain carries TRBV7-2 and TRBJ2-7; TRBD2 is a possible D gene (6 bases). The sequencing sample was made of naive CD8+ T cells sorted from blood. The receptor was isolated from a woman aged 25 to 39 in good health. The CDR3 DNA is TGTGCCAGCAGCTTATGGACTACCTACGAGCAGTACTTC. Encoded protein: CASSLWTTYEQYF.